A selection of T cell receptor beta chains follows, all from one sample in a study of control samples from healthy donors and cancer patients. TCRdb's copy holds only in-frame clones and misses some; the assay was immunoSEQ multiplex PCR. The table includes 120,000 to 150,000 clones, more than 90% detected once. Specimen: blood. These receptors were taken from a man aged 25-45 years in good health. Each CDR3 is given without its conserved first and last residue.

cdr3_aa: ASSPRDSASYEQY; v_call: TRBV9
cdr3_aa: ASSLESGSSYEQY; v_call: TRBV5-1
cdr3_aa: ASSLELAGASYEQY; v_call: TRBV7-9
cdr3_aa: ASSKGGQVNLNTEAF; v_call: TRBV25-1
cdr3_aa: ASSPNGGSSYEQY; v_call: TRBV5-4
cdr3_aa: ASSLSPDSIYEQY; v_call: TRBV5-4
cdr3_aa: ASSDWRNEVEKLF; v_call: TRBV2
cdr3_aa: ASSSQGEAGNTIY; v_call: TRBV6-5
cdr3_aa: ASSSGQRGSSNQPQH; v_call: TRBV7-9
cdr3_aa: ASRGQGGNSPLH; v_call: TRBV5-5
cdr3_aa: ASSKGQTYNSPLH; v_call: TRBV21-1
cdr3_aa: ASSLPGWNQPQH; v_call: TRBV27
cdr3_aa: ASSVSRESGANVLT; v_call: TRBV9
cdr3_aa: ASSHPGQGNEQF; v_call: TRBV5-5
cdr3_aa: ASSPQTNYGYT; v_call: TRBV18
cdr3_aa: ASSWGGYRGLNDQPQH; v_call: TRBV5-8
cdr3_aa: ASGLLPVGNEKLF; v_call: TRBV12-5
cdr3_aa: ASSPRGGGQPQH; v_call: TRBV7-6
cdr3_aa: ASSVAGDPGNTIY; v_call: TRBV9